These T cell receptor beta chains were read from a single sample in a study of control samples from healthy donors and cancer patients. Only in-frame clones appear in the TCRdb table, and some are missing; sequencing was by immunoSEQ multiplex PCR. The data show approximately 60,000 clones, with 65% to 90% seen just once and roughly 5.1% held by the top ten. The sample consisted of blood. These receptors were collected from a man aged 35 to 55 in good health. Both conserved end residues are part of each CDR3.

j_gene | len | v_gene | CDR3aa
TRBJ1-5 | 15 | TRBV3-1/TRBV3-2 | CASSLSLGRGQPQHF
TRBJ2-2 | 16 | TRBV7-9 | CASIPGVLHGTGELFF
TRBJ2-1 | 11 | TRBV20-1 | CSANGLNEQFF
TRBJ1-1 | 16 | TRBV13 | CASSLGGGPLNTEAFF
TRBJ2-7 | 15 | TRBV7-8 | CASSHYRLAGYEQYF
TRBJ2-5 | 14 | TRBV5-1 | CASSQGLGLETQYF
TRBJ2-7 | 16 | TRBV7-2 | CASSLSSGDSSYEQYF
TRBJ2-3 | 15 | TRBV4-3 | CASSPNGGYTDTQYF
TRBJ2-5 | 13 | TRBV18 | CASSRTGLETQYF
TRBJ2-7 | 12 | TRBV9 | CASSVSSYEQYF
TRBJ1-5 | 17 | TRBV10-3 | CAISGGRNTKGNQPQHF
TRBJ1-1 | 14 | TRBV19 | CASSVDRGGTEAFF
TRBJ2-1 | 16 | TRBV18 | CASSLKSGQIYNEQFF
TRBJ2-6 | 14 | TRBV6-6 | CASSLESGANVLTF
TRBJ2-2 | 17 | TRBV7-2 | CASSALGVAAGTGELFF
TRBJ1-5 | 14 | TRBV7-9 | CASSLGWGNQPQHF
TRBJ1-6 | 16 | TRBV3-1/TRBV3-2 | CASRRGVGQRNSPLHF
TRBJ2-7 | 15 | TRBV11-2 | CASSWGLASSYEQYF
TRBJ1-5 | 18 | TRBV6-7 | CASSYRAGGVTGNQPQHF
TRBJ1-4 | 14 | TRBV19 | CASSLMVANEKLFF
TRBJ2-7 | 13 | TRBV24-1 | CATSERGRTEQYF